What follows is one T cell receptor (beta chain) and its context. Its antigen remains unidentified. V shed 0 bases, J shed 7 bases, and the junction held 6 bases outside the gene matches. Germline V gene sequence: CDR1 LGHNA, CDR2 YSLEER. This CDR3 contains 16 residues. The data were obtained in a study of T cells and copy number aberrations in small-cell lung cancer. Study conclusions and caveats: Due to few samples, these findings require validation.

Clones were read by immunoSEQ multiplex PCR, and TCRdb kept only the in-frame ones, dropping some. The profile shows 1,500 to 2,000 clones, 83% of them singletons. J is TRBJ1-4 and V is TRBV4-3, with 9 nucleotides matching TRBD1. The sequenced material came from normal tissue next to the tumor. The clonotype was recovered from a man aged 60 to 75 with small cell lung cancer. For the CDR3, the DNA is TGCGCCAGCAGCCAAGACCCGGGACAGGGAGGTGAAAAACTGTTTTTT. It yields the protein CASSQDPGQGGEKLFF.